A single sample is the source of the 12 T cell receptor beta chains below, sequenced in a study of T cell changes during pregnancy in multiple sclerosis. Profiling relied on immunoSEQ multiplex PCR, and the TCRdb table lists in-frame clones only, not all of them. The sample has more than 30,000 clones; 80% to 95% are singletons. Sequences were derived from CD4+ T cells from peripheral blood mononuclear cells, sampled in the third trimester of pregnancy. These receptors were obtained from a female donor in good health, enrolled as a control in a pregnancy study.

This chain connects TRBV18 to TRBJ2-5; TRBD2 matches at 11 bases. V trimming: 2 bases; J trimming: 2 bases; junction bases outside the gene matches: 1. CDR3 length: 15 amino acids. Looked up from germline, CDR1 is KGHSH and CDR2 is LQKENI. This CDR3 reads CASSPRTSGQETQYF. The CDR3, as DNA: TGTGCCAGCTCACCAAGGACTAGCGGGCAAGAGACCCAGTACTTC.

J is TRBJ2-7 and V is TRBV29-1, with a tentative D call TRBD1 (6 bases). Germline V gene sequence: CDR1 SQVTM, CDR2 ANQGSEA. V gave up 4 bases and J gave up 7 bases, with 20 bases separating them. The CDR3 contains 14 residues. The CDR3: CSVAPVTGVSEQYF. The CDR3 DNA is TGCAGCGTTGCCCCAGTGACAGGAGTGAGTGAGCAGTACTTC.

CDR3 bases: TGTGCCAGCAGCTCTACCCCAAGTTCGGAGCCTTATGGCTACACCTTC. Its translation: CASSSTPSSEPYGYTF. V gene TRBV11-2 combines with J gene TRBJ1-2; D is undetermined. The germline V gene encodes CDR1 SGHAT and CDR2 FQNNGV. CDR3 length equals 16 residues. The germline V and J ends were trimmed by 4 bases and 5 bases, with 20 bases remaining between them.

The V gene is TRBV10-3, the J gene TRBJ2-7, with D uncertain. The CDR3 runs to 12 residues. The germline V gene encodes CDR1 ENHRY and CDR2 SYGVKD. The V and J ends lost 0 bases and 6 bases respectively, with 6 bases between them. The CDR3 region is CAISESSPEQYF. CDR3 nucleotide sequence: TGTGCCATCAGTGAGTCCTCCCCCGAGCAGTACTTC.

The gene calls are TRBV6-5 and TRBJ2-5, with 7 bases identical to TRBD2. This CDR3 spans 13 amino acids. In germline, CDR1 is MNHEY, CDR2 SVGAGI. With 7 bases clipped from V and 5 bases from J, the junction kept 7 bases outside the gene matches. This chain's CDR3 is CASTTVGGETQYF. Here the CDR3 DNA reads TGTGCCAGCACCACAGTGGGGGGGGAGACCCAGTACTTC.

A single count supports this clone. This CDR3 reads CASSNGVTQYF. CDR3 nucleotides: TGTGCCAGCAGCAACGGGGTGACCCAGTACTTC. This chain joins TRBV7-9 and TRBJ2-5; D perhaps matches TRBD2 (5 bases). Germline assignment: CDR1 SEHNR and CDR2 FQNEAQ (reference sequence). This CDR3 has 11 amino acids. V lost 5 bases and J lost 7, with 8 bases in between.

The chain joins TRBV18 to TRBJ1-1; weak D call: TRBD1 (6 bases). CDR3 length: 15 residues. V was cut by 2 bases and J by 2 bases, with 12 bases left in between. Per the germline V gene, CDR1 is KGHSH and CDR2 is LQKENI. The CDR3 region has the DNA TGTGCCAGCTCACCAATGGCAGGGGACAACACTGAAGCTTTCTTT. Amino acid sequence: CASSPMAGDNTEAFF.

CDR3 sequence reads: CASSFPQATNYGYTF. In nucleotides, the CDR3 is TGTGCCAGCAGTTTTCCACAGGCAACTAACTATGGCTACACCTTC. V is TRBV28 and J is TRBJ1-2; possible D gene TRBD1, 5 bases. Germline CDR1 and CDR2: MDHEN and SYDVKM. The V gene lost 3 bases and the J gene lost 0 bases, with 11 bases spanning the gap. The length of the CDR3 is 15 residues.

The chain employs TRBV28 and TRBJ2-7; 8 nucleotides line up with TRBD2. The CDR3 loop spans 15 amino acids. Unmatched junction bases numbered 7, after V lost 6 bases and J lost 0 bases. CDR1 is MDHEN and CDR2 is SYDVKM in the germline V gene. CDR3 protein: CASSRTSGVSYEQYF. The CDR3 DNA reads TGTGCCAGCAGCCGAACTAGCGGCGTCTCCTACGAGCAGTACTTC.

A single count supports this clone. V usage is TRBV4-1 and J usage is TRBJ2-1; D remains unclear. This CDR3 contains 16 residues. Germline CDR1 MGHRA, CDR2 YSYEKL. V lost 1 base to trimming and J lost 2 bases, with 12 bases between them. CDR3 residues: CASSQAYVLPYNEQFF. CDR3 bases: TGCGCCAGCAGCCAAGCTTATGTTCTACCCTACAATGAGCAGTTCTTC.

This clone was detected only once. The V gene is TRBV2, the J gene TRBJ1-1; 9 nucleotides line up with TRBD1. The length of the CDR3 is 14 residues. Losses at the gene ends were 5 bases for V and 2 bases for J; bases not matched to a gene: 3. Germline-derived CDR1 and CDR2 are SNHLY and FYNNEI. The CDR3 DNA is TGTGCCAGCAGTAGGACAGGGGTAAACACTGAAGCTTTCTTT. It encodes CASSRTGVNTEAFF.

CDR3 sequence (DNA): TGTGCCAGCTCACCAATGGACAGTAACACTGAAGCTTTCTTT. Translated: CASSPMDSNTEAFF. The chain carries TRBV18 and TRBJ1-1; D perhaps matches TRBD1 (6 bases). This CDR3 is 14 amino acids long. Germline CDR1 reads KGHSH; CDR2 reads LQKENI. V was trimmed by 2 bases and J by 2 bases, leaving 9 bases between them.